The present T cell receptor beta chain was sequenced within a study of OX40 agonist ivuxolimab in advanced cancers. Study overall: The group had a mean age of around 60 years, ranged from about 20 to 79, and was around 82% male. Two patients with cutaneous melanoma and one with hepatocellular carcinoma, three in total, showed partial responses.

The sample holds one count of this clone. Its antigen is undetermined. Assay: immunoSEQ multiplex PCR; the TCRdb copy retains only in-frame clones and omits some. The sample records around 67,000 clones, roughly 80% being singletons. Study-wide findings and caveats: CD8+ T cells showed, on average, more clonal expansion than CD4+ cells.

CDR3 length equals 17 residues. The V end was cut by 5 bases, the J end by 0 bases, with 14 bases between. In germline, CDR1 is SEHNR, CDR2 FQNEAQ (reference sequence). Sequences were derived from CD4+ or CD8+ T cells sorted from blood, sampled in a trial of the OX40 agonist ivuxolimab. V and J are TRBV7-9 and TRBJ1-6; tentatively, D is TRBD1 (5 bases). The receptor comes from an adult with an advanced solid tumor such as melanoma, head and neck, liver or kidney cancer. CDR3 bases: TGTGCCAGCAGCCCCGGGGTGGGGGGCTCCTATAATTCACCCCTCCACTTT. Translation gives CASSPGVGGSYNSPLHF.